This TCR beta chain originates from a study of shared clonotypes between healthy human individuals. Study conclusions and caveats: Relative to clonotypes present in all four donors, those not shared had lower generation probabilities. Only blood was sampled, and tissue TCR repertoires likely differ from blood ones.

The CDR3 has 16 amino acids. The ends were cut back, 3 bases at V and 3 bases at J, with 20 bases in the middle. Germline values: CDR1 GTSNPN, CDR2 SVGIG (reference sequence). Only in-frame clones appear in the TCRdb table, and some are missing; sequencing was by immunoSEQ multiplex PCR. The sample includes approximately 400,000 clones, approximately 97% of them seen just once. Remarks on this clone: Its cognate antigen is unknown.

V gene TRBV30 combines with J gene TRBJ1-2, with D possibly being TRBD1 (5 bases). The sample consisted of memory CD8+ T cells sorted from blood. Subset meaning: CD45RO+ cells pooled with CCR7-negative TemRA cells. The sequence came from a young man in good health. This CDR3 is CAWRRGIGFSDYGYTF. In nucleotides, the CDR3 is TGTGCCTGGAGACGGGGCATTGGGTTTTCGGACTATGGCTACACCTTC.